This TCR beta chain emerged from a study of shared clonotypes between healthy human individuals. Study-wide background: CD4 naive and memory got three plates each, CD8 naive two, CD8 memory one.

The CDR3 totals 14 residues. The germline V gene encodes CDR1 WSHSY and CDR2 SAAADI. The V end lost 2 bases, the J end lost 7 bases, and 12 bases lay between the germline ends. Findings and caveats of the study: A reduction in generation probabilities was seen for non-shared clonotypes relative to those shared by all four donors.

As for this clone: The antigen is not known.

This table comes from immunoSEQ multiplex PCR, and its TCRdb copy is limited to in-frame clones, with some not included. The repertoire consists of 700,000 to 950,000 clones, with just over 95% occurring once and the leading ten covering around 0.21%. Terminally differentiated effector memory CD45RA+ cells were left out of the naive CD8 fraction, which was CD45RO-negative and positively selected for CCR7. The sequence was obtained from a man younger than 40 in good health. Sequenced input: naive CD8+ T cells sorted from blood. V is TRBV10-2 and J is TRBJ1-5; D unclear. CDR3 amino acids: CASSESQRGQPQHF. CDR3 DNA sequence: TGCGCCAGCAGTGAGAGTCAAAGAGGCCAGCCCCAGCATTTT.